A single sample is the source of the 27 T cell receptor beta chains below, sequenced in a study of T-cell reconstitution after alpha-beta-depleted transplantation in children. Preparation of the TCRbeta library involved a method that used unique molecular identifiers. MiXCR was run by TCRdb on the PCR reads, yielding one entry per CDR3 protein. The sample includes around 960,000 distinct CDR3 sequences, about 29% of them seen just once. The specimen comprised PBMCs, mostly from graft donor cells, sampled 360 days after TCRalphabeta/CD19-depleted stem cell transplant. The source of these receptors is a boy in the first two years of life who had a stem cell transplant for SCID, so the T cells may come from the graft donor.

This chain joins TRBV3-1 and TRBJ2-5; D unresolved. Germline V gene sequence: CDR1 LGHDT, CDR2 YNNKEL (reference sequence). Deletions cut 5 bases from V and 5 bases from J, with 15 bases between. This CDR3 spans 14 amino acids. CDR3: CASSGPRARETQYF. The CDR3 nucleotides are TGTGCCAGCAGCGGCCCTCGGGCCCGGGAGACCCAGTACTTC.

Many counts were recorded for this clonotype. The chain is built from TRBV12-3 or TRBV12-4 and TRBJ2-5; 8 positions match TRBD2. The CDR3 is made up of 14 amino acids. V was clipped by 4 bases and J by 2 bases; unmatched bases: 3. CDR3 DNA: TGTGCCAGCAGTTGGGCGGGGGGTCAAGAGACCCAGTACTTC. It yields the protein CASSWAGGQETQYF.

CDR3 residues: CASTPQGNYGYTF. CDR3 in DNA: TGTGCCAGCACCCCACAGGGGAACTATGGCTACACCTTC. This rearrangement joins TRBV2 to TRBJ1-2; 7 bases match TRBD1. This CDR3 spans 13 amino acids. Germline loops: CDR1 SNHLY, CDR2 FYNNEI. Unmatched junction bases numbered 4, after V lost 7 bases and J lost 2 bases.

The rearrangement joins TRBV10-3 to TRBJ2-1; 8 bases agree with TRBD2. V was pared by 0 bases and J by 10 bases, with 11 bases of the junction left unmatched. Germline V gene data show CDR1 as ENHRY and CDR2 as SYGVKD. The CDR3 totals 16 residues. The DNA of the CDR3 is TGTGCCATCAGTGAGTCGAGAGCGGGGGAAGTAGGGGAGCAGTTCTTC. It codes for CAISESRAGEVGEQFF.

The chain links TRBV3-1 to TRBJ2-7; D unclear. Germline values: CDR1 LGHDT, CDR2 YNNKEL (reference sequence). This CDR3 region has 13 residues. The germline V and J ends were trimmed by 3 bases and 4 bases, with 10 bases remaining between them. The CDR3 coding sequence is TGTGCCAGCAGCCACCAACAGTATTACGAGCAGTACTTC. Its translation is CASSHQQYYEQYF.

This clonotype was found a few times. V is TRBV6-5 and J is TRBJ2-3; maybe TRBD1 (6 bases). V was cut by 2 bases and J by 6 bases, with 15 bases left in between. Looked up from germline, CDR1 is MNHEY and CDR2 is SVGAGI. This CDR3 is 15 amino acids long. CDR3 sequence reads: CASSYSVGRGDTQYF. CDR3 nucleotides: TGTGCCAGCAGTTACAGTGTGGGCAGGGGTGATACGCAGTATTTT.

This clonotype was observed a handful of times. The rearrangement links TRBV14 to TRBJ2-7; D possibly matches TRBD1 or TRBD2 (6 bases each). This CDR3 is built from 15 residues. Per germline, CDR1 SGHDN and CDR2 FVKESK. The ends were cut back, 2 bases at V and 3 bases at J, with 14 bases in the middle. The CDR3 region is CASSQKIGGGYEQYF. CDR3 bases: TGTGCCAGCAGCCAAAAAATCGGAGGGGGCTACGAGCAGTACTTC.

This clonotype has only a few counts. The CDR3 region is CASSPGPLTTGGTIYF. As DNA, the CDR3 is TGCGCCAGCAGCCCAGGCCCCCTAACTACCGGAGGCACCATATATTTT. The chain uses TRBV5-1 and TRBJ1-3; D not resolved. Deletions cut 4 bases from V and 9 bases from J, with 23 bases between. Germline V gives CDR1 SGHRS, CDR2 YFSETQ. There are 16 residues in the CDR3.

The chain uses TRBV27 and TRBJ2-7; TRBD2 agrees at 7 bases. V lost 7 bases, J lost 3 bases, and 9 bases stayed unmatched. Germline V gene data show CDR1 as MNHEY and CDR2 as SMNVEV (reference sequence). This CDR3 contains 14 residues. The CDR3 sequence: CASTPTGGVYEQYF. In DNA, the CDR3 is TGTGCCAGCACCCCAACTGGGGGGGTCTACGAGCAGTACTTC.

There are a few counts of this clonotype. V is TRBV6-5 and J is TRBJ2-7; D is undetermined. This CDR3 has 17 amino acids. The V gene's germline CDR1 is MNHEY and CDR2 SVGAGI. V lost 2 bases to trimming and J lost 5 bases, with 22 bases between them. DNA for the CDR3: TGTGCCAGCAGTTACCGTCCCCTGACGGGCGGAAGGGACGAGCAGTACTTC. Amino acids: CASSYRPLTGGRDEQYF.

This chain joins TRBV3-1 and TRBJ2-2, with 8 bases aligning to TRBD2. The CDR3 is 16 residues long. Germline trimming cut 2 bases from V and 7 bases from J; bases unmatched to any gene: 9. Germline V gene lookup returns CDR1 LGHDT and CDR2 YNNKEL (reference sequence). The CDR3 spells CASSQNHGGGIGELFF. The CDR3 coding sequence is TGTGCCAGCAGCCAAAACCACGGGGGGGGCATCGGGGAGCTGTTTTTT. The variable domain in full, with the rest retrieved from reference TRBV3-1 and TRBJ2-2, is DTAVSQTPKYLVTQMGNDKSIKCEQNLGHDTMYWYKQDSKKFLKIMFSYNNKELIINETVPNRFSPKSPDKAHLNLHINSLELGDSAVYFCASSQNHGGGIGELFFGEGSRLTVL.

J is TRBJ2-1 and V is TRBV7-6, with 8 bases that match TRBD1. V shed 3 bases and J 5 bases; nucleotides not matched to a gene: 18. There are 19 residues in the CDR3. Per the germline V gene, CDR1 is SGHVS and CDR2 is FNYEAQ. CDR3 residues: CASSFSTLGPGTGHNEQFF. Written as DNA, the CDR3 is TGTGCCAGCAGCTTTTCGACTTTAGGACCCGGGACAGGACACAATGAGCAGTTCTTC.

This clonotype occurred a few times. The V call is TRBV5-1, the J call TRBJ1-1; D gene unclear. The germline V gene encodes CDR1 SGHRS and CDR2 YFSETQ. The CDR3 covers 17 residues. V gave up 0 bases and J gave up 1 base, with 16 bases separating them. CDR3 amino acids: CASSLGQTLPQNTEAFF. DNA of the CDR3: TGCGCCAGCAGCTTGGGTCAGACATTACCCCAGAACACTGAAGCTTTCTTT.

This clonotype was counted only a few times. This rearrangement joins TRBV11-2 to TRBJ2-1, with 7 bases identical to TRBD2. The CDR3 loop spans 18 amino acids. CDR1 is SGHAT and CDR2 is FQNNGV in the germline V gene. V trimming: 5 bases; J trimming: 8 bases; junction bases outside the gene matches: 21. CDR3 loop: CASSLPFSGRGRWHEQFF. CDR3 DNA: TGTGCCAGCAGCCTCCCCTTTAGCGGGCGGGGCCGTTGGCATGAGCAGTTCTTC.

This clonotype has a handful of counts. The chain combines TRBV6-5 with TRBJ1-2, with 9 bases identical to TRBD1. Trimming at V came to 4 bases and at J to 8 bases, leaving 11 bases not matched to a gene. There are 15 residues in the CDR3. Germline loops: CDR1 MNHEY, CDR2 SVGAGI. CDR3 nucleotides: TGTGCCAGCAGTTTAACAGGGGGCGCGATGAAGGGCTACACCTTC. Protein sequence: CASSLTGGAMKGYTF.

J is TRBJ1-1 and V is TRBV5-5; TRBD1 matches 8 bases. Germline V CDR1 and CDR2: SGHKS, YYEKEE (reference sequence). The CDR3 has 15 amino acids. Losses at the gene ends were 0 bases for V and 4 bases for J; bases not matched to a gene: 5. DNA for the CDR3: TGTGCCAGCAGCTTGGCGGACAGGGTTCTCACTGAAGCTTTCTTT. This sequence encodes CASSLADRVLTEAFF.

The chain recombines TRBV9 with TRBJ2-2; D uncertain. Trimming stripped 0 bases from V and 6 bases from J, with 18 bases between. This CDR3 has 17 amino acids. CDR1 is SGDLS, CDR2 YYNGEE, per germline. The CDR3 nucleotides are TGTGCCAGCAGCGTAGGTCGAGGCTACAGTCGGCCCGGGGAGCTGTTTTTT. Translated, it gives CASSVGRGYSRPGELFF.

This clonotype was seen a handful of times. The CDR3 sequence: CASSYSVQTGSPLHF. CDR3 DNA: TGTGCCAGCAGTTACTCGGTTCAGACGGGTTCACCCCTCCACTTT. This chain joins TRBV6-5 and TRBJ1-6; D gene unclear. The CDR3 covers 15 residues. Germline lookup yields CDR1 MNHEY and CDR2 SVGAGI. V lost 0 bases and J 9 bases, leaving 12 bases between the germline ends.

This clonotype turned up a few times. The V call is TRBV2, the J call TRBJ2-5; D possibly corresponds to TRBD1 (6 bases). This CDR3 region has 14 residues. Trimming pared 6 bases from V and 2 bases from J, leaving 13 bases between. Germline V gene sequence: CDR1 SNHLY, CDR2 FYNNEI. The CDR3 sequence: CASSGQIVQETQYF. The DNA for the CDR3 is TGTGCCAGCAGCGGACAGATAGTACAAGAGACCCAGTACTTC. Full variable domain (missing parts from reference TRBV2 and TRBJ2-5): EPEVTQTPSHQVTQMGQEVILRCVPISNHLYFYWYRQILGQKVEFLVSFYNNEISEKSEIFDDQFSVERPDGSNFTLKIRSTKLEDSAMYFCASSGQIVQETQYFGPGTRLLVL.

The CDR3 sequence is CASDNTQAGNNEQFF. The DNA for the CDR3 is TGTGCCAGCGACAATACCCAGGCCGGGAACAATGAGCAGTTCTTC. V usage is TRBV18 and J usage is TRBJ2-1; D perhaps matches TRBD2 (5 bases). Trimming took off 8 bases at V and 5 bases at J, with 19 bases between the two ends. CDR3 size: 15 residues. Germline V lookup: CDR1 KGHSH, CDR2 LQKENI.

Many counts were recorded for this clonotype. The chain has TRBV12-3 or TRBV12-4 and TRBJ2-7; D may correspond to TRBD1 or TRBD2 (5 bases each). Trimming removed 2 bases from V and 6 bases from J, with 11 bases in between. The CDR3 loop spans 13 amino acids. The CDR3 is CASSLPGRREQYF. CDR3 nucleotide sequence: TGTGCCAGCAGTTTACCGGGACGGCGCGAGCAGTACTTC.

This clonotype has a handful of counts. The chain is built from TRBV12-3 or TRBV12-4 and TRBJ2-5; possibly TRBD2 for D (6 bases). V was pared by 6 bases and J by 2 bases, with 22 bases between. This CDR3 comprises 17 residues. The CDR3: CASRGWRGPWGQETQYF. CDR3 in DNA: TGTGCCAGCAGGGGTTGGCGGGGACCATGGGGGCAAGAGACCCAGTACTTC.

This clonotype was seen more than once but under ten times. The V and J genes are TRBV6-1 and TRBJ2-3; TRBD2 matches at 10 bases. The CDR3 has 17 residues. The V gene end was trimmed by 6 bases and the J gene end by 4 bases; junction bases not matched to a gene: 13. From germline, CDR1 is MNHNS and CDR2 SASEGT. The CDR3 reads CASSPLERGGRADTQYF. For the CDR3, the DNA is TGTGCCAGCAGCCCGCTTGAGCGGGGGGGCCGTGCAGATACGCAGTATTTT.

The table lists this clonotype with a few counts. At one end the junction does not follow the germline gene, possibly because of a read error. This rearrangement joins TRBV29-1 to TRBJ2-2, with a weak D call TRBD2 (5 bases). The CDR3 runs to 12 residues. The V gene's germline CDR1 is SQVTM and CDR2 ANQGSEA. This CDR3 reads CSVEDLIGVLFF. CDR3 bases: TGCAGCGTTGAAGATCTTATCGGGGTGCTGTTTTTT.

This clonotype was counted a few times. This chain joins TRBV7-9 and TRBJ2-7; 7 nucleotides line up with TRBD1. J gave up 2 bases and V 2 bases, and 6 bases lay outside the gene matches. CDR3 length equals 15 residues. CDR1 and CDR2 (germline): SEHNR, FQNEAQ (reference sequence). CDR3 sequence reads: CASSLRQGTTYEQYF. CDR3 DNA: TGTGCCAGCAGCTTACGACAGGGCACAACCTACGAGCAGTACTTC.

The J gene is TRBJ2-7, the V gene TRBV7-2; 8 bases align to TRBD2. The CDR3 consists of 14 residues. CDR1 and CDR2 (germline): SGHTA, FQGNSA. J was trimmed by 2 bases and V by 3 bases; bases with no gene match: 3. CDR3 nucleotide sequence: TGTGCCAGCAGCTTTAGCGGGGCACCCTACGAGCAGTACTTC. This codes for CASSFSGAPYEQYF.

This clonotype was detected many times. The V gene is TRBV2, the J gene TRBJ2-7; 7 positions agree with TRBD2. Trimming at V came to 10 bases and at J to 0 bases, leaving 3 bases not matched to a gene. CDR1 and CDR2 from the germline V gene are SNHLY and FYNNEI. This CDR3 has 12 amino acids. The CDR3 here is CATAGDSYEQYF. CDR3 bases: TGTGCCACCGCGGGAGACTCCTACGAGCAGTACTTC.